The 18 T cell receptor beta chains listed next were all sequenced from one sample in a study of control samples from healthy donors and cancer patients. Repertoires were generated with immunoSEQ multiplex PCR, while TCRdb's copy carries only in-frame clones and drops some. The sample has tens of thousands of clones; 65% to 85% are singletons. Sequences were obtained from blood. The receptor source for this set is a man aged 55-75 years in good health.

This chain's CDR3 is CASSYGLGSYNEQFF. The CDR3 DNA reads as TGTGCCAGCAGTTACGGATTAGGCTCCTACAATGAGCAGTTCTTC. The chain uses TRBV6-6 and TRBJ2-1; D not resolved. Germline loops: CDR1 MNHNY, CDR2 SVGAGI (reference sequence). The CDR3 has 15 amino acids. Trimming shortened V by 2 bases and J by 0 bases, and 8 bases separated the two germline ends.

This clone was detected only once. The chain combines TRBV5-1 with TRBJ1-2; D perhaps matches TRBD1 (5 bases). Germline CDR1 SGHRS, CDR2 YFSETQ. The CDR3 has 12 residues. The V end was cut by 4 bases, the J end by 5 bases, with 9 bases between. The CDR3 protein is CASSGATYGYTF. CDR3 nucleotide sequence: TGCGCCAGCAGCGGGGCGACGTATGGCTACACCTTC.

The chain is built from TRBV4-3 and TRBJ2-7, with D tentatively TRBD1 (6 bases). V was cut by 6 bases and J by 4 bases, with 19 bases left in between. The CDR3 is made up of 15 amino acids. The germline V gene has CDR1 LGHNA and CDR2 YSLEER. CDR3 protein: CASSPDGTNFYEQYF. For the CDR3, the DNA is TGCGCCAGCAGTCCTGACGGGACAAACTTTTACGAGCAGTACTTC.

The chain is built from TRBV11-2 and TRBJ2-1; 13 nucleotides line up with TRBD2. V lost 5 bases, J lost 7 bases, and 2 bases stayed unmatched. Germline CDR1 and CDR2: SGHAT and FQNNGV. CDR3 length: 14 amino acids. The CDR3 DNA reads as TGTGCCAGCAGCACGGGACTAGCGGGGAATGAGCAGTTCTTC. Protein: CASSTGLAGNEQFF.

V usage is TRBV12-3 or TRBV12-4 and J usage is TRBJ2-1; no reliable D call. Trimming shortened V by 8 bases and J by 0 bases, and 8 bases separated the two germline ends. The CDR3 covers 13 residues. The CDR3 spells CASQSLSYNEQFF. CDR3 in DNA: TGTGCCAGCCAGAGCCTCTCCTACAATGAGCAGTTCTTC.

V usage is TRBV4-1 and J usage is TRBJ2-1; maybe TRBD2 (6 bases). The CDR3 loop spans 16 amino acids. Germline-derived CDR1 and CDR2 are MGHRA and YSYEKL. Deletions cut 2 bases from V and 9 bases from J, with 20 bases between. CDR3: CASSQPDAVLGGEQFF. As DNA, the CDR3 is TGCGCCAGCAGCCAACCGGACGCGGTCCTGGGGGGTGAGCAGTTCTTC.

This chain connects TRBV6-2 or TRBV6-3 to TRBJ2-3; 8 nucleotides align to TRBD1. V lost 3 bases to trimming and J lost 2 bases; unmatched junction nucleotides: 7. The CDR3 spans 16 residues. Germline assignment: CDR1 MNHEY and CDR2 SVGEGT. Here the CDR3 reads CASSYGGQDSTDTQYF. The CDR3 DNA follows: TGTGCCAGCAGTTATGGGGGACAGGACTCCACAGATACGCAGTATTTT.

V gene TRBV4-3 combines with J gene TRBJ1-2; the D is unclear. Germline CDR1 and CDR2: LGHNA and YSLEER. The CDR3 has 18 residues. The ends were cut back, 0 bases at V and 5 bases at J, with 22 bases in the middle. The CDR3 here is CASSQEYKVYGIRYGYTF. As DNA, the CDR3 is TGCGCCAGCAGCCAAGAATATAAGGTGTACGGGATTCGGTATGGCTACACCTTC.

This chain joins TRBV5-8 and TRBJ2-2; D is ambiguous. Germline assignment: CDR1 SGHTS and CDR2 YDEGEE. Trimming removed 1 base at V and 0 bases at J, with 4 bases between. The CDR3 length is 14 residues. CDR3 bases: TGTGCCAGCAGCTTGAGGGCGAACACCGGGGAGCTGTTTTTT. The encoded protein is CASSLRANTGELFF.

For this clone: The sample contains more than one DNA sequence encoding this CDR3. The chain joins TRBV7-8 to TRBJ1-5, with D perhaps matching TRBD1 (5 bases). The CDR3 is 16 amino acids. CDR1 and CDR2 (germline): SGHVS, FQNEAQ. V was pared by 0 bases and J by 1 base, with 10 bases between. The chain's CDR3 is CASSLARTQSNQPQHF. As DNA, the CDR3 is TGTGCCAGCAGCTTAGCCCGGACACAAAGCAATCAGCCCCAGCATTTT. Using reference TRBV7-8 and TRBJ1-5 for the parts outside the CDR3, the full variable domain is GAGVSQSPRYKVAKRGQDVALRCDPISGHVSLFWYQQALGQGPEFLTYFQNEAQLDKSGLPSDRFFAERPEGSVSTLKIQRTQQEDSAVYLCASSLARTQSNQPQHFGDGTRLSIL.

A few counts support this clone. CDR3 protein: CASSTGQVNTEAFF. The DNA of the CDR3 is TGTGCCAGCAGCACGGGACAAGTGAACACTGAAGCTTTCTTT. The V call is TRBV9, the J call TRBJ1-1, with D tentatively TRBD1 (6 bases). The CDR3 is made up of 14 amino acids. Trimming shortened V by 4 bases and J by 0 bases, and 10 bases separated the two germline ends. CDR1 is SGDLS, CDR2 YYNGEE, per germline.

The rearrangement uses TRBV11-2 and TRBJ1-6; D perhaps matches TRBD1 (6 bases). CDR3 length: 17 residues. The V gene's germline CDR1 is SGHAT and CDR2 FQNNGV. V dropped 5 bases and J dropped 7 bases, with 21 bases sitting between them. The CDR3 here is CASSPSGRGKRNSPLHF. CDR3 in DNA: TGTGCCAGCAGCCCTTCTGGCAGGGGAAAGAGGAATTCACCCCTCCACTTT. The entire variable domain, with the rest obtained from reference TRBV11-2 and TRBJ1-6, is as follows: EAGVAQSPRYKIIEKRQSVAFWCNPISGHATLYWYQQILGQGPKLLIQFQNNGVVDDSQLPKDRFSAERLKGVDSTLKIQPAKLEDSAVYLCASSPSGRGKRNSPLHFGNGTRLTVT.

V is TRBV19 and J is TRBJ2-1; 7 nucleotides match TRBD2. Looked up from germline, CDR1 is LNHDA and CDR2 is SQIVND (reference sequence). This CDR3 has 16 residues. Trimming removed 3 bases from V and 9 bases from J; junction bases left unmatched: 14. The CDR3 sequence is CASSILAREGHGEQFF. The CDR3 DNA reads as TGTGCCAGTAGTATCCTAGCGAGGGAGGGCCACGGTGAGCAGTTCTTC.

V is TRBV4-2 and J is TRBJ2-3; 7 bases map to TRBD2. This CDR3 has 16 residues. After removal of 6 bases from V and 2 bases from J, the junction contained 11 bases not matched to a gene. In germline, CDR1 is LGHNA, CDR2 YNFKEQ. The CDR3: CASRMGQAGSTDTQYF. CDR3 nucleotides: TGTGCCAGCAGAATGGGGCAAGCGGGATCCACAGATACGCAGTATTTT.

In its sample, this clone was seen a few times. This chain links TRBV16 with TRBJ1-1; the D is unclear. CDR1 is KGHSY and CDR2 is FQNENV in the germline V gene. Trimming removed 1 base from V and 1 base from J, with 7 bases in between. This CDR3 has 14 residues. For the CDR3, the DNA is TGTGCCAGCAGCCAATGGGATCCGAACACTGAAGCTTTCTTT. This codes for CASSQWDPNTEAFF.

V gene TRBV5-1 combines with J gene TRBJ2-2, with 7 bases aligning to TRBD2. The CDR3 spans 14 residues. V dropped 1 base and J dropped 3; count of bases not matched to a gene: 0. Germline V lookup: CDR1 SGHRS, CDR2 YFSETQ. The chain's CDR3 is CASSLTSDTGELFF. CDR3 nucleotides: TGCGCCAGCAGCTTGACTAGCGACACCGGGGAGCTGTTTTTT.

The J gene is TRBJ2-1, the V gene TRBV11-3; 14 bases agree with TRBD2. The CDR3 extends over 18 amino acids. Germline V lookup: CDR1 SGHNT, CDR2 YENEEA. V shed 4 bases and J 7 bases; nucleotides not matched to a gene: 12. Here the CDR3 reads CASSSGTSGSLGGNEQFF. The CDR3 coding sequence is TGTGCCAGCAGCTCCGGGACTAGCGGGAGTCTTGGGGGGAATGAGCAGTTCTTC. The full variable domain, completed using reference TRBV11-3 and TRBJ2-1, is EAGVVQSPRYKIIEKKQPVAFWCNPISGHNTLYWYLQNLGQGPELLIRYENEEAVDDSQLPKDRFSAERLKGVDSTLKIQPAELGDSAVYLCASSSGTSGSLGGNEQFFGPGTRLTVL.

The V and J genes are TRBV5-1 and TRBJ2-3; 7 nucleotides agree with TRBD2. Germline values: CDR1 SGHRS, CDR2 YFSETQ. V lost 3 bases and J lost 0; bases outside the gene matches: 10. The CDR3 extends over 17 amino acids. The CDR3 DNA reads TGCGCCAGCAGCTGGGGTCTGCGGGGGACTAGCACAGATACGCAGTATTTT. This codes for CASSWGLRGTSTDTQYF.